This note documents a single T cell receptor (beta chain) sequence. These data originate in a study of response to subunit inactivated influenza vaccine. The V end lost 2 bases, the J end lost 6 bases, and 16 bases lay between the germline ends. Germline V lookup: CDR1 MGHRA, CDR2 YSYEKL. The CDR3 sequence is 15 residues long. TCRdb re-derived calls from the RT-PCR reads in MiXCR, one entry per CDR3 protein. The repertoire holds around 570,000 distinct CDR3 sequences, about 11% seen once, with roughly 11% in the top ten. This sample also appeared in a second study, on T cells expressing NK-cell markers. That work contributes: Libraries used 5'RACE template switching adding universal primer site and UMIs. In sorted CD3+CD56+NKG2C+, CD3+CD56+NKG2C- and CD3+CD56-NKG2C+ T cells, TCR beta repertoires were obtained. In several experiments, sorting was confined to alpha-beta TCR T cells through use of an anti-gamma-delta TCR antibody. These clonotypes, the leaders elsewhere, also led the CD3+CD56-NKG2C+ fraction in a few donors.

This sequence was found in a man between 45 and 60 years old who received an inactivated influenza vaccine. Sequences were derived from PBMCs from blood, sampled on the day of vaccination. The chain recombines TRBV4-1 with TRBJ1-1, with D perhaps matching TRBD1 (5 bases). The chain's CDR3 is CASSQTIRGRAEAFF. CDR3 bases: TGCGCCAGCAGCCAAACGATCCGGGGGAGGGCTGAAGCTTTCTTT.